Here is one T cell receptor beta chain with its context. Antigen: not known. The V end lost 0 bases, the J end lost 2 bases, and 19 bases lay between the germline ends. Germline values: CDR1 SGDLS, CDR2 YYNGEE. CDR3 length equals 18 residues. Sample-barcoded 5' priming and a J-beta primer mix drove a second PCR of 7 to 11 cycles. MiXCR was run by TCRdb on the 5' RACE reads, yielding one entry per CDR3 protein. The sample contains fewer than 800,000 distinct CDR3 sequences, 20% to 25% of which appear only once. The data belong to a study of blood T cells in healthy people across ages. General study results and limits: Per-million-T-cell TCR beta diversity fell roughly linearly with age.

The same data also went into a second study, on T cells of mothers and their children. That investigation notes: Within related and unrelated pairs, thymic selection shapes TCR recombination output in a similar way.

The sample consisted of blood. The clonotype was recovered from a boy between 10 and 17 years old in good health. V is TRBV9 and J is TRBJ2-3; a possible D gene is TRBD2 (6 bases). The CDR3 loop reads CASSVAPWAGPITDTQYF. CDR3 coding DNA: TGTGCCAGCAGCGTAGCCCCTTGGGCGGGACCAATCACAGATACGCAGTATTTT. The full variable domain, with the rest looked up from reference TRBV9 and TRBJ2-3, is DSGVTQTPKHLITATGQRVTLRCSPRSGDLSVYWYQQSLDQGLQFLIQYYNGEERAKGNILERFSAQQFPDLHSELNLSSLELGDSALYFCASSVAPWAGPITDTQYFGPGTRLTVL.